The rows below give T cell receptor beta chains drawn from one sample of a study of T-cell reconstitution after alpha-beta-depleted transplantation in children. TCRdb analysed the PCR reads with MiXCR anew, one entry per CDR3 protein. The data show some 240,000 distinct CDR3 sequences, with about 12% seen just once and 2% to 3% held by the top ten. Sequences were derived from PBMCs from the stem cell graft donor, sampled from the stem cell graft. Every receptor here comes from a human donor who donated a stem cell graft to a child with acute lymphoblastic leukemia. CDR3s include the opening cysteine and the closing phenylalanine or tryptophan. Each record gives: J gene, V gene, D gene, clone size, CDR3 DNA, CDR3 protein. The D gene is left open where the match is weak. The listing skips clone size in some rows; elsewhere it reads once, few, many or a size class.

TRBJ2-1 TRBV7-2 - - TGTGCCAGCAGCTTAGCGGGAGTGGATGAGCAGTTCTTC CASSLAGVDEQFF
TRBJ2-7 TRBV20-1 TRBD2 many TGCAGTGCTAGAGATTTGCGGGGGGAGATCTACGAGCAGTACTTC CSARDLRGEIYEQYF
TRBJ1-4 TRBV12-3/TRBV12-4 TRBD1 many TGTGCCAGCAGTCCATCCCAGGGGGCGCCTAGGGAAAAACTGTTTTTT CASSPSQGAPREKLFF
TRBJ2-1 TRBV30 TRBD2 - TGTGCCTGGAGTGTTGGGAGGGGCCCATACAATGAGCAGTTCTTC CAWSVGRGPYNEQFF
TRBJ2-3 TRBV6-4 TRBD1 many TGTGCCAGCAGTGACTCGACAGGGGGCCCAGATACGCAGTATTTT CASSDSTGGPDTQYF
TRBJ2-7 TRBV29-1 TRBD2 few TGCAGCGGGGGGGGACCGGGCGGATCGGACGAGCAGTACTTC CSGGGPGGSDEQYF
TRBJ2-3 TRBV9 TRBD2 many TGTGCCAGCAGCGTAGCTGGGACTAGCGGGGGCACAGATACGCAGTATTTT CASSVAGTSGGTDTQYF
TRBJ2-1 TRBV7-2 - many TGTGCCAGCAGCTTAGACGGGGGTTCCTGGGATGAGCAGTTCTTC CASSLDGGSWDEQFF
TRBJ2-1 TRBV12-3/TRBV12-4 TRBD2 many TGTGCCAGCACCCTGGGACTAGCTTTCATTGAGCAGTTCTTC CASTLGLAFIEQFF
TRBJ2-7 TRBV6-2/TRBV6-3 - many TGTGCCAGCAGTTACTTCGGGAAAACCTACGAGCAGTACTTC CASSYFGKTYEQYF
TRBJ2-7 TRBV9 - many TGTGCCAGCAGCCCCTTAGCGGACTCTTCCTACGAGCAGTACTTC CASSPLADSSYEQYF
TRBJ2-1 TRBV7-6 TRBD2 - TGTGCCAGCAGCGGAGCGGGAGGCTCCTACAATGAGCAGTTCTTC CASSGAGGSYNEQFF
TRBJ1-2 TRBV5-1 - many TGCGCCAGCACCTTAGACAGAAACTATGGCTACACCTTC CASTLDRNYGYTF
TRBJ2-7 TRBV20-1 TRBD2 - TGCAGTGCTAGAGTGTTGGCGGGGGGCTCCTACGACCAGTACTTC CSARVLAGGSYDQYF
TRBJ2-5 TRBV4-3 - many TGCGCCAGCAGCCAAGATCACGGAGAGACCCAGTACTTC CASSQDHGETQYF
TRBJ2-7 TRBV10-3 TRBD1 many TGTGCCATCAGTGGGGGACAGGGAGTCGAGCAGTACTTC CAISGGQGVEQYF
TRBJ2-1 TRBV5-1 - many TGCGCCAGCAGCCGGGGTGGAGCCGGGGCCTACAATGAGCAGTTCTTC CASSRGGAGAYNEQFF
TRBJ2-2 TRBV10-3 - many TGTGCCATCGCAGAGGAGAACACCGGGGAGCTGTTTTTT CAIAEENTGELFF
TRBJ2-5 TRBV20-1 TRBD2 many TGCAGTGCTCCAACGTTACTAGCGGCTTCGAGGGAGACCCAGTACTTC CSAPTLLAASRETQYF
TRBJ1-4 TRBV10-3 - many TGTGCCATCAGTGAATTAGGAGGGGATGAAAAACTGTTTTTT CAISELGGDEKLFF